The 26 T cell receptor beta chains below come from one sample, sequenced in a study of T cell responses to AZD1222 COVID-19 vaccine. Measured with immunoSEQ multiplex PCR; TCRdb has only the in-frame clones, and not every one. This table holds about 110,000 clones, roughly 88% found once. The sample was peripheral blood, taken on day 0 of MenACWY control vaccination. The receptors shown here come from an adult in good health.

CDR3 protein: CAGGSGTGELFF. The CDR3 coding sequence is TGCGCCGGTGGTAGCGGAACCGGGGAGCTGTTTTTT. The J gene is TRBJ2-2, the V gene TRBV5-1; possibly TRBD2 for D (6 bases). V was trimmed by 10 bases and J by 5 bases, leaving 12 bases between them. This CDR3 has 12 residues. CDR1 and CDR2 from the germline V gene are SGHRS and YFSETQ.

This clone was detected a few times. The chain combines TRBV6-5 with TRBJ2-2, with 12 bases that match TRBD2. The junction had 5 bases not matched to a gene; V was cut back by 7 bases and J by 5 bases. Germline values: CDR1 MNHEY, CDR2 SVGAGI. The CDR3 runs to 15 residues. For the CDR3, the DNA is TGTGCCAGCAACCCTAGCGGGGGGGAGACCGGGGAGCTGTTTTTT. As protein: CASNPSGGETGELFF.

The table lists this clone with a few counts. The rearrangement links TRBV30 to TRBJ1-1; TRBD1 agrees at 9 bases. CDR1 is GTSNPN, CDR2 SVGIG, per germline (reference sequence). V gave up 8 bases and J gave up 6 bases; unmatched junction bases: 10. The CDR3 is made up of 13 amino acids. CDR3 sequence: CAHSGQGLAEAFF. The CDR3 DNA sequence: TGTGCCCACTCAGGACAGGGGTTAGCTGAAGCTTTCTTT. Full variable domain (rest looked up from reference TRBV30 and TRBJ1-1): SQTIHQWPATLVQPVGSPLSLECTVEGTSNPNLYWYRQAAGRGLQLLFYSVGIGQISSEVPQNLSASRPQDRQFILSSKKLLLSDSGFYLCAHSGQGLAEAFFGQGTRLTVV.

This chain uses TRBV5-1 with TRBJ1-1; the D gene is possibly TRBD1 (6 bases). Trimming took off 3 bases at V and 3 bases at J, with 12 bases between the two ends. Germline V gives CDR1 SGHRS, CDR2 YFSETQ. CDR3 length: 14 amino acids. CDR3 in DNA: TGCGCCAGCAGCTCGGACAGCACGTACACTGAAGCTTTCTTT. Its protein is CASSSDSTYTEAFF.

This clone was counted a single time. The chain uses TRBV18 and TRBJ2-1; D uncertain. V was trimmed by 0 bases and J by 5 bases, leaving 11 bases between them. The CDR3 has 15 residues. Germline V lookup: CDR1 KGHSH, CDR2 LQKENI. The CDR3 DNA reads as TGTGCCAGCTCACCACCGGGGTTTCGGAACAATGAGCAGTTCTTC. It specifies CASSPPGFRNNEQFF.

The J gene is TRBJ2-1, the V gene TRBV7-2; 9 bases map to TRBD2. CDR1 is SGHTA and CDR2 is FQGNSA in the germline V gene. CDR3 size: 16 residues. The ends lost 1 base at V and 9 bases at J; junction bases unmatched: 10. The CDR3 DNA follows: TGTGCCAGCAGCTTAGAATCGGCGGGGGGGCCAGGTGAGCAGTTCTTC. This gives the protein CASSLESAGGPGEQFF.

This chain connects TRBV3-1 (or the pseudogene TRBV3-2) to TRBJ1-3; D perhaps matches TRBD1 (5 bases). V lost 1 base, J lost 2 bases, and 12 bases lay in between. This CDR3 contains 16 residues. CDR1 LGHDT and CDR2 YNNKEL come from the germline V gene (reference sequence). The CDR3 reads CASSQAGLWTGNTIYF. DNA of the CDR3: TGTGCCAGCAGCCAAGCAGGGCTCTGGACTGGAAACACCATATATTTT.

This chain connects TRBV6-1 to TRBJ1-6; D possibly corresponds to TRBD1 (6 bases). The V gene lost 2 bases and the J gene lost 7 bases, with 15 bases spanning the gap. Germline assignment: CDR1 MNHNS and CDR2 SASEGT. This CDR3 contains 16 residues. The CDR3, as DNA: TGTGCCAGCAGTGAATTCGGCAGGGACACCAATTCACCCCTCCACTTT. Amino acids: CASSEFGRDTNSPLHF.

Remarks on this clone: The sample carries other DNA sequences with the same CDR3. The chain carries TRBV7-9 and TRBJ2-2; D uncertain. Germline loops: CDR1 SEHNR, CDR2 FQNEAQ (reference sequence). This CDR3 has 15 residues. V lost 5 bases, J lost 2 bases, and 12 bases lay in between. Here the CDR3 DNA reads TGTGCCAGCAGCCTCCTTGCGGTTAACACCGGGGAGCTGTTTTTT. Translating gives CASSLLAVNTGELFF.

The V call is TRBV7-2, the J call TRBJ2-3; D remains unclear. The ends were cut back, 5 bases at V and 1 base at J, with 13 bases in the middle. This CDR3 comprises 15 residues. The germline V gene has CDR1 SGHTA and CDR2 FQGNSA. This CDR3 is CASSLSPGRTDTQYF. The CDR3, as DNA: TGTGCCAGCAGCCTGAGTCCGGGTCGCACAGATACGCAGTATTTT.

This rearrangement joins TRBV6-5 to TRBJ1-3; D is unclear. The CDR3 is made up of 13 amino acids. Germline CDR1 is MNHEY and CDR2 is SVGAGI. Trimming took 4 bases from V and 4 from J, leaving 8 bases between them. CDR3 nucleotide sequence: TGTGCCAGCAGTTTGGGTTTCGGAAACACCATATATTTT. Its translation is CASSLGFGNTIYF.

This clone has a single count. The gene calls are TRBV3-1 (or the pseudogene TRBV3-2) and TRBJ1-2; TRBD1 aligns across 11 bases. The CDR3 is 16 amino acids. CDR1 is LGHDT and CDR2 is YNNKEL in the germline V gene (reference sequence). V lost 4 bases and J lost 7; bases outside the gene matches: 11. The CDR3 protein is CASSLSLGQGVGGYTF. CDR3 coding DNA: TGTGCCAGCAGCCTTTCTTTGGGACAGGGGGTTGGTGGCTACACCTTC.

The chain employs TRBV19 and TRBJ2-1, with D possibly called TRBD1 or TRBD2 (5 bases each). V lost 1 base and J lost 9, with 25 bases in between. Germline CDR1 is LNHDA and CDR2 is SQIVND (reference sequence). This CDR3 has 18 amino acids. In nucleotides, the CDR3 is TGTGCCAGTAGTATAGGGGCCCCAGGGACGACTAAGCCGGCTGAGCAGTTCTTC. Its translation: CASSIGAPGTTKPAEQFF.

The rearrangement uses TRBV27 and TRBJ1-1; D might be TRBD1 (5 bases). This CDR3 contains 11 residues. V lost 8 bases and J lost 8, with 12 bases in between. Looked up from germline, CDR1 is MNHEY and CDR2 is SMNVEV (reference sequence). CDR3 DNA sequence: TGTGCCAGCTGGGGGAGGGGAGAAGCTTTCTTT. This translates into CASWGRGEAFF.

CDR3 sequence (DNA): TGTGCCACCTACCTCGGGACGGAGAAGGCTGAAGCTTTCTTT. Protein product: CATYLGTEKAEAFF. The chain uses TRBV10-3 and TRBJ1-1; a possible D gene is TRBD1 (5 bases). The V gene lost 10 bases and the J gene lost 6 bases, with 21 bases spanning the gap. Germline V CDR1 and CDR2: ENHRY, SYGVKD. CDR3 length: 14 residues.

The chain couples TRBV11-2 to TRBJ1-4, with 9 positions matching TRBD1. The V segment lost 2 bases and the J segment 8 bases; nucleotides outside the gene matches: 18. This CDR3 region has 19 residues. CDR1 is SGHAT, CDR2 FQNNGV, per germline. For the CDR3, the DNA is TGTGCCAGCAGCTTACGACCCCGGGACAGGGAAGGGGGTGGCGAAAAACTGTTTTTT. Its translation is CASSLRPRDREGGGEKLFF.

This rearrangement joins TRBV29-1 to TRBJ1-1; 7 positions match TRBD1. The CDR3 has 10 amino acids. V shed 7 bases and J 6 bases; nucleotides not matched to a gene: 2. Germline CDR1 reads SQVTM; CDR2 reads ANQGSEA. The CDR3 DNA sequence: TGCAGCGGAGACAGGGCTGAAGCTTTCTTT. It yields the protein CSGDRAEAFF.

The chain employs TRBV19 and TRBJ1-5; 7 bases match TRBD1. This CDR3 region has 14 residues. CDR1 and CDR2 from the germline V gene are LNHDA and SQIVND (reference sequence). The V gene end was trimmed by 3 bases and the J gene end by 4 bases; junction bases not matched to a gene: 3. Here the CDR3 reads CASSMRGRNQPQHF. In DNA, the CDR3 is TGTGCCAGTAGTATGAGGGGGCGAAATCAGCCCCAGCATTTT. The full variable domain, rest sourced from reference TRBV19 and TRBJ1-5, is DGGITQSPKYLFRKEGQNVTLSCEQNLNHDAMYWYRQDPGQGLRLIYYSQIVNDFQKGDIAEGYSVSREKKESFPLTVTSAQKNPTAFYLCASSMRGRNQPQHFGDGTRLSIL.

The V call is TRBV29-1, the J call TRBJ1-1; no clear D gene. Germline CDR1 SQVTM, CDR2 ANQGSEA. V was shortened by 6 bases and J by 6 bases, with 14 bases between the two germline ends. The CDR3 is 12 amino acids. The CDR3 sequence is CSVIIPASEAFF. DNA of the CDR3: TGCAGCGTAATCATTCCCGCCTCTGAAGCTTTCTTT.

In this sample, this clone turned up once. The CDR3 sequence is CASSLEPAGPDTQYF. In DNA, the CDR3 is TGTGCCAGCAGCTTGGAGCCGGCGGGCCCAGATACGCAGTATTTT. The rearrangement joins TRBV5-4 to TRBJ2-3; possibly TRBD2 for D (5 bases). Per germline, CDR1 SGHNT and CDR2 YYREEE (reference sequence). The CDR3 runs to 15 residues. The V and J ends lost 0 bases and 4 bases respectively, with 12 bases between them.

The chain uses TRBV5-4 and TRBJ1-4; the D gene is possibly TRBD1 (5 bases). From germline, CDR1 is SGHNT and CDR2 YYREEE (reference sequence). V lost 1 base, J lost 7 bases, and 11 bases lay in between. CDR3 length: 14 amino acids. The CDR3 reads CASSLQGRGEKLFF. DNA for the CDR3: TGTGCCAGCAGCTTGCAGGGAAGGGGTGAAAAACTGTTTTTT.

CDR3 region: CASSLLSDSHQPQHF. The CDR3 DNA sequence: TGTGCCAGCAGCTTACTTTCGGACAGTCATCAGCCCCAGCATTTT. This rearrangement joins TRBV5-6 to TRBJ1-5, with D maybe TRBD1 (6 bases). The V gene lost 2 bases and the J gene lost 5 bases, with 14 bases spanning the gap. The CDR3 covers 15 residues. Germline V gene lookup returns CDR1 SGHDT and CDR2 YYEEEE.

The chain is built from TRBV18 and TRBJ1-4; D is perhaps TRBD1 (5 bases). From germline, CDR1 is KGHSH and CDR2 LQKENI. This CDR3 spans 15 amino acids. V was trimmed by 2 bases and J by 4 bases, leaving 11 bases between them. The CDR3 nucleotides are TGTGCCAGCTCACCATGGGGGACTATTAATGAAAAACTGTTTTTT. Translation: CASSPWGTINEKLFF.

The chain joins TRBV20-1 to TRBJ1-2; TRBD1 might be the D (5 bases). With 3 bases removed from V and 6 bases from J, the gap between germline ends came to 11 bases. This CDR3 region has 12 residues. Germline V CDR1 and CDR2: DFQATT, SNEGSKA (reference sequence). CDR3: CSASWQGDGYTF. In nucleotides, the CDR3 is TGCAGTGCTAGTTGGCAGGGAGATGGCTACACCTTC.

The rearrangement links TRBV4-3 to TRBJ2-2; 8 bases match TRBD1. V lost 3 bases to trimming and J lost 8 bases; unmatched junction nucleotides: 8. This CDR3 has 15 residues. The germline V gene has CDR1 LGHNA and CDR2 YSLEER. CDR3 DNA: TGCGCCAGCAGCCACCCGGACAGGGATGTTGGGGAGCTGTTTTTT. This translates into CASSHPDRDVGELFF.

This clone was observed a single time. The J gene is TRBJ2-7, the V gene TRBV6-2 or TRBV6-3; possible D gene TRBD2, 5 bases. With 0 bases removed from V and 5 bases from J, the gap between germline ends came to 11 bases. The CDR3 totals 14 residues. CDR1 and CDR2 (germline): MNHEY, SVGEGT. The DNA for the CDR3 is TGTGCCAGCAGTTACTCGGACCTGGGAGACGAGCAGTACTTC. Its translation is CASSYSDLGDEQYF.